These 14 T cell receptor beta chains were all obtained from the same sample, sequenced in a study of identical twins. From the 5' RACE reads, TCRdb called clonotypes with MiXCR, one entry per CDR3 protein. This sample yields fewer than 250,000 distinct CDR3 sequences, of which roughly 7% are seen a single time; roughly 3.9% belongs to the top ten. The same data also went into a second study, on yellow fever vaccine responses in identical twins.

The specimen was memory (CD45RO+) T cells sorted from blood. The receptors were gathered from a woman aged 18-30 years in good health.

This clonotype was counted many times. The chain is built from TRBV5-6 and TRBJ2-1; D not resolved. The CDR3 runs to 13 residues. Between the trimmed V and J ends, which lost 0 bases and 6 bases, there was a span of 7 bases. The germline CDR1 and CDR2 sequences are SGHDT and YYEEEE. The chain's CDR3 is CASSLVVANEQFF. CDR3 nucleotide sequence: TGTGCCAGCAGCTTGGTAGTGGCCAATGAGCAGTTCTTC.

The table lists this clonotype with a few counts. The chain recombines TRBV2 with TRBJ2-7; 10 nucleotides align to TRBD1. The germline V gene has CDR1 SNHLY and CDR2 FYNNEI. CDR3 length equals 14 residues. V was pared by 2 bases and J by 4 bases, with 2 bases of the junction left unmatched. The CDR3 nucleotides read TGTGCCAGCAGTGAACGGGACAGGGGATACGAGCAGTACTTC. It is translated as CASSERDRGYEQYF.

This clonotype was counted a few times. The rearrangement joins TRBV24-1 to TRBJ2-6; 7 bases map to TRBD1. This CDR3 is built from 16 residues. Germline assignment: CDR1 KGHDR and CDR2 SFDVKD. The V segment lost 5 bases and the J segment 4 bases; nucleotides outside the gene matches: 7. In nucleotides, the CDR3 is TGTGCCACCAGTGTTGGGACAGACGCCGGGGCCAACGTCCTGACTTTC. It is translated as CATSVGTDAGANVLTF.

The V and J genes are TRBV29-1 and TRBJ1-1, with a weak D call TRBD1 (5 bases). This CDR3 has 10 amino acids. V was clipped by 5 bases and J by 6 bases, with 7 bases between them. The germline V gene encodes CDR1 SQVTM and CDR2 ANQGSEA. The DNA for the CDR3 is TGCAGCGTTCTACAGGCTGAAGCTTTCTTT. Translation gives CSVLQAEAFF.

This clonotype was recorded a few times. This clone may be a read error of a much larger clone one base away. This chain connects TRBV29-1 to TRBJ2-2; D is unclear. Trimming removed 4 bases at V and 5 bases at J, with 8 bases between. The CDR3 runs 12 residues. Germline loops: CDR1 SQVTM, CDR2 ANQGSEA. Written as DNA, the CDR3 is TGCAGCGTTGGGGTCGGGACCGGGGAGCTGTTTTTT. Translation: CSVGVGTGELFF.

This clonotype was seen repeatedly, ten times or more. The junction differs from germline at one of its ends, possibly a read error. The genes are TRBV4-1 and TRBJ2-2, with D unresolved. The germline V gene encodes CDR1 MGHRA and CDR2 YSYEKL. The length of the CDR3 is 17 residues. The CDR3 loop is CASSPLLVGSKTGELFF. The CDR3 DNA follows: TGCGCCAGCAGCCCCCTCCTGGTGGGATCGAAAACCGGGGAGCTGTTTTTT.

This clonotype has a count of ten or more. The chain has TRBV7-9 and TRBJ2-5, with TRBD2 identical over 11 bases. Germline loops: CDR1 SEHNR, CDR2 FQNEAQ (reference sequence). CDR3 length: 15 amino acids. The junction had 4 bases not matched to a gene; V was cut back by 5 bases and J by 2 bases. CDR3 protein: CASSRGTSGQETQYF. DNA of the CDR3: TGTGCCAGCAGCCGTGGGACTAGCGGACAAGAGACCCAGTACTTC.

This clonotype turned up a few times. This chain's CDR3 is CASSFNGANTEAFF. The CDR3 DNA reads as TGCGCCAGCAGCTTTAATGGGGCGAACACTGAAGCTTTCTTT. The V gene is TRBV5-1, the J gene TRBJ1-1; maybe TRBD1 (5 bases). Trimming left V 2 bases short and J 1 base short, with 9 bases between. Per germline, CDR1 SGHRS and CDR2 YFSETQ. The CDR3 loop spans 14 amino acids.

This clonotype was counted only a few times. The chain couples TRBV20-1 to TRBJ2-3; D is uncertain. Germline lookup yields CDR1 DFQATT and CDR2 SNEGSKA (reference sequence). With 0 bases removed from V and 5 bases from J, the gap between germline ends came to 3 bases. CDR3 length equals 11 residues. The CDR3 DNA reads TGCAGTGCTAGAGATTTAGATACGCAGTATTTT. It is translated as CSARDLDTQYF.

This clonotype has just a few counts. This chain joins TRBV6-1 and TRBJ1-5; D may be TRBD1 (5 bases). Germline V gene data show CDR1 as MNHNS and CDR2 as SASEGT. Trimming removed 4 bases from V and 2 bases from J, with 15 bases in between. The CDR3 length is 16 residues. The CDR3 DNA follows: TGTGCCAGCAGTGGGGTAGGGGCGCGGGGCAATCAGCCCCAGCATTTT. Translation gives CASSGVGARGNQPQHF.

A few counts support this clonotype. The rearrangement joins TRBV5-1 to TRBJ1-6; D possibly corresponds to TRBD1 (5 bases). CDR3 length: 18 amino acids. Between the trimmed V and J ends, which lost 0 bases and 6 bases, there was a span of 19 bases. CDR1 is SGHRS and CDR2 is YFSETQ in the germline V gene. CDR3 coding DNA: TGCGCCAGCAGCTTGGTGGGCAGGGTCCTCGAACTTAATTCACCCCTCCACTTT. The encoded protein is CASSLVGRVLELNSPLHF.

This clonotype occurred many times. This chain connects TRBV7-2 to TRBJ2-3, with D possibly TRBD2 on 5 matching bases. Trimming stripped 0 bases from V and 3 bases from J, with 10 bases between. This CDR3 has 15 residues. CDR1 is SGHTA, CDR2 FQGNSA, per germline. Written as DNA, the CDR3 is TGTGCCAGCAGCTTAGCGCGTGGAGGAACAGATACGCAGTATTTT. This translates into CASSLARGGTDTQYF.

This clonotype was observed at least ten times. V is TRBV11-3 and J is TRBJ2-1; no reliable D call. V lost 5 bases and J lost 7, with 12 bases in between. The CDR3 is made up of 13 amino acids. The germline V gene has CDR1 SGHNT and CDR2 YENEEA. The CDR3 sequence is CASSRADINEQFF. The CDR3 coding sequence is TGTGCCAGCAGCCGGGCCGATATTAATGAGCAGTTCTTC.

There are many counts of this clonotype. The chain links TRBV4-1 to TRBJ1-6; 7 nucleotides align to TRBD1. Trimming at V came to 2 bases and at J to 5 bases, leaving 6 bases not matched to a gene. The CDR3 totals 16 residues. Germline V gene data show CDR1 as MGHRA and CDR2 as YSYEKL. The DNA for the CDR3 is TGCGCCAGCAGCCAATACCGGGACAGAGATAATTCACCCCTCCACTTT. It codes for CASSQYRDRDNSPLHF.